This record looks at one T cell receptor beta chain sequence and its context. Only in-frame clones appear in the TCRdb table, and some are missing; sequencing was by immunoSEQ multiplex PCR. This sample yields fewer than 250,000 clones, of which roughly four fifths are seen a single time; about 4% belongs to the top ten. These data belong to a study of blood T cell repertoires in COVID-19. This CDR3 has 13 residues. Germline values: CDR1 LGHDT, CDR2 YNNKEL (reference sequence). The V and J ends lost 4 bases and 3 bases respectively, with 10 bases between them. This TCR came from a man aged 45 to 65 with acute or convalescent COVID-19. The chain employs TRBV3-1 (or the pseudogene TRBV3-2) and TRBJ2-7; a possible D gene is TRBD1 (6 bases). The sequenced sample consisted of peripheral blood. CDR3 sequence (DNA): TGTGCCAGCAGCCTGACAGGCCTCTACGAGCAGTACTTC. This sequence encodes CASSLTGLYEQYF.